This TCR beta chain was retrieved from a study of CD4 and CD8 cells across lung adenocarcinoma regions. CDR3 length: 16 amino acids. From germline, CDR1 is MRHNA and CDR2 SNTAGT. A single record per CDR3 protein comes from TCRdb applying MiXCR to the PCR reads. The sample has 3,900 or so distinct CDR3 sequences; approximately 60% are singletons. Localized lung adenocarcinoma, a non-small cell lung cancer, affected the donors. As regards this clonotype: The junction shows a germline mismatch at one end, possibly a read error.

V usage is TRBV6-4 and J usage is TRBJ2-5; D perhaps matches TRBD2 (7 bases). The sequenced sample consisted of CD8+ T cells from the margin of a lung tumor. This receptor was identified in a female donor with lung adenocarcinoma. The CD4 and CD8 labels of this study may be unreliable. CDR3: CASGGRGGGDPETQYF. CDR3 bases: TGTGCCAGCGGGGGGAGAGGGGGAGGGGACCCGGAGACGCAGTACTTT.